Listed below are T cell receptor beta chains from one sample, sequenced in a study of glioma-infiltrating T cells after dendritic cell vaccination. Here immunoSEQ multiplex PCR was the method, and the copy in TCRdb shows in-frame clones only, minus some. The sample has 65,000 or so clones, 86% seen once. The sample here was blood, taken after dendritic cell vaccination. The receptors derive from a human donor with glioblastoma. Each CDR3 is given with its conserved first and last residue. The D gene is left open where the match is weak. Not every row has a clone size; where given, it reads once, few, many or a size class.

size,J,V,D,CDR3,DNA
.,TRBJ2-2,TRBV27,.,CASSSGLNTGELFF,TGTGCCAGCAGTTCGGGACTGAACACCGGGGAGCTGTTTTTT
.,TRBJ2-6,TRBV9,TRBD1,CASSFRTGSSSGANVLTF,TGTGCCAGCAGCTTCCGGACAGGGAGCTCCTCTGGGGCCAACGTCCTGACTTTC
.,TRBJ2-7,TRBV7-2,TRBD1,CAGSLRDRGRVPLQNEQYF,TGTGCCGGCAGCTTAAGGGACAGGGGGCGTGTCCCCCTCCAGAACGAGCAGTACTTC
.,TRBJ1-4,TRBV6-5,TRBD1,CASSLQGVREKLFF,TGTGCCAGCAGTTTACAGGGGGTACGGGAAAAACTGTTTTTT
.,TRBJ2-7,TRBV6-5,TRBD1,CAAKSGGHSYEQYF,TGTGCCGCGAAGTCAGGGGGACACAGCTACGAGCAGTACTTC
once,TRBJ2-2,TRBV6-5,.,CASSYSRQGSGELFF,TGTGCCAGCAGTTACTCGCGGCAGGGCTCCGGGGAGCTGTTTTTT
.,TRBJ2-7,TRBV7-9,.,CASSLSNRVGYEQYF,TGTGCCAGCAGCTTAAGTAACAGGGTAGGCTACGAGCAGTACTTC
once,TRBJ2-1,TRBV7-6,TRBD2,CASSLDSAGAYNEQFF,TGTGCCAGCAGCTTAGATTCCGCGGGAGCCTACAATGAGCAGTTCTTC
.,TRBJ2-1,TRBV2,TRBD2,CASSLTSGAYNEQFF,TGTGCCAGCAGTCTAACTAGCGGGGCTTACAATGAGCAGTTCTTC
once,TRBJ1-1,TRBV7-9,TRBD1,CASSPLGQAQLNTEAFF,TGTGCCAGCAGCCCATTGGGACAGGCGCAACTCAACACTGAAGCTTTCTTT
.,TRBJ2-6,TRBV6-1,.,CASSAGSSGANVLTF,TGTGCCAGCAGTGCTGGGAGCTCTGGGGCCAACGTCCTGACTTTC
.,TRBJ1-6,TRBV2,.,CASSEPVSPLHF,TGTGCCAGCAGTGAACCGGTATCACCCCTCCACTTT
.,TRBJ1-1,TRBV9,.,CASSPNGDTEAFF,TGTGCCAGCAGCCCGAACGGGGACACTGAAGCTTTCTTT
.,TRBJ1-1,TRBV11-2,TRBD1,CASSSIRGRRNTEAFF,TGTGCCAGCAGCTCGATCAGGGGGCGCAGGAACACTGAAGCTTTCTTT
.,TRBJ1-2,TRBV6-6,TRBD1,CASSYEGTGEDGYTF,TGTGCCAGCAGTTACGAGGGAACAGGGGAAGATGGCTACACCTTC
.,TRBJ2-7,TRBV2,.,CASSDWAGQSHEQYF,TGTGCCAGCAGTGATTGGGCGGGGCAATCCCACGAGCAGTACTTC
.,TRBJ2-7,TRBV7-9,.,CASSLAMSYEQYF,TGTGCCAGCAGCTTAGCCATGTCCTACGAGCAGTACTTC
once,TRBJ2-4,TRBV4-1,.,CASSPGDSGTRAKNIQYF,TGCGCCAGCAGCCCTGGGGACTCGGGAACCCGGGCCAAAAACATTCAGTACTTC
.,TRBJ1-1,TRBV4-3,.,CASSQESGGRTEAFF,TGCGCCAGCAGCCAAGAATCCGGGGGGAGGACTGAAGCTTTCTTT
.,TRBJ1-2,TRBV6-5,TRBD1,CASSDRQGSGYTF,TGTGCCAGCAGTGACAGACAGGGTTCTGGCTACACCTTC
.,TRBJ1-1,TRBV19,.,CASSIPRGRSKAFF,TGTGCCAGTAGTATTCCTAGGGGAAGGTCGAAAGCTTTCTTT
.,TRBJ2-1,TRBV15,.,CATSRTEPNNEQFF,TGTGCCACCAGCCGGACAGAACCTAACAATGAGCAGTTCTTC
.,TRBJ2-2,TRBV12-5,TRBD1,CASGPDRGRTGELFF,TGTGCTAGTGGACCTGACAGGGGGCGCACCGGGGAGCTGTTTTTT
.,TRBJ1-6,TRBV6-5,TRBD1,CASSYLTGVQSPLHF,TGTGCCAGCAGTTATTTGACAGGGGTCCAATCCCCCCTCCACTTT
.,TRBJ2-1,TRBV7-2,.,CASSLRRTTDNEQFF,TGTGCCAGCAGCTTAAGGCGGACTACAGACAATGAGCAGTTCTTC
.,TRBJ2-5,TRBV21-1,.,CASSFWTGVETQYF,TGTGCCAGCAGCTTTTGGACAGGGGTTGAGACCCAGTACTTC
few,TRBJ1-6,TRBV18,.,CASSPGGGEVSPLHF,TGTGCCAGCTCACCCGGAGGGGGGGAAGTATCACCCCTCCACTTT
.,TRBJ2-6,TRBV7-2,.,CASSLTGPGANVLTF,TGTGCCAGCAGCTTAACAGGGCCCGGGGCCAACGTCCTGACTTTC
.,TRBJ2-5,TRBV4-1,TRBD1,CASSQVGTGGGETQYF,TGCGCCAGCAGCCAAGTAGGGACAGGGGGAGGAGAGACCCAGTACTTC
.,TRBJ2-1,TRBV15,.,CATGTTFGYNEQFF,TGTGCCACCGGTACGACTTTCGGATACAATGAGCAGTTCTTC
.,TRBJ1-6,TRBV10-1,TRBD1,CASQGADGNSPLHF,TGCGCCAGCCAGGGGGCCGACGGTAATTCACCCCTCCACTTT
.,TRBJ2-7,TRBV11-3,TRBD2,CASSLEWASGVSSYEQYF,TGTGCCAGCAGCTTAGAGTGGGCTAGCGGGGTGAGCTCCTACGAGCAGTACTTC
.,TRBJ2-7,TRBV10-2,.,CAHRGDFYEQYF,TGCGCCCATCGCGGGGACTTCTACGAGCAGTACTTC
.,TRBJ1-2,TRBV5-4,TRBD1,CASSPTQTGFNGYTF,TGTGCCAGCAGCCCGACCCAGACAGGGTTCAATGGCTACACCTTC
.,TRBJ1-2,TRBV6-5,.,CASHRQNYGYTF,TGTGCCAGCCACCGACAGAACTATGGCTACACCTTC
.,TRBJ1-2,TRBV5-4,TRBD1,CASSLGGQSYGYTF,TGTGCCAGCAGCTTGGGGGGACAGTCCTATGGCTACACCTTC
.,TRBJ1-6,TRBV10-3,.,CAISPTGTSAGLNSPLHF,TGTGCCATCAGCCCCACCGGGACAAGTGCAGGATTAAATTCACCCCTCCACTTT
.,TRBJ2-7,TRBV29-1,.,CSAETDSYEQYF,TGCAGCGCCGAAACAGATTCCTACGAGCAGTACTTC
.,TRBJ1-3,TRBV9,.,CASSPGGRQSSGNTIYF,TGTGCCAGCAGCCCGGGAGGCAGGCAGTCCTCTGGAAACACCATATATTTT
.,TRBJ2-1,TRBV10-3,TRBD2,CASRLAGDHNEQFF,TGTGCCTCGCGACTAGCGGGAGATCACAATGAGCAGTTCTTC
.,TRBJ2-7,TRBV4-3,TRBD2,CASSQDEAGASYEQYF,TGCGCCAGCAGCCAAGATGAAGCGGGAGCTTCCTACGAGCAGTACTTC
.,TRBJ1-2,TRBV16,.,CASSLTGGIDGYTF,TGTGCCAGCAGCCTAACGGGGGGAATAGATGGCTACACCTTC
.,TRBJ2-7,TRBV5-1,TRBD1,CASSSGTGLDEQYF,TGCGCCAGCAGTTCCGGGACAGGGTTGGACGAGCAGTACTTC
.,TRBJ1-4,TRBV19,.,CATKGGGPTNEKLFF,TGTGCCACCAAAGGGGGGGGGCCAACTAATGAAAAACTGTTTTTT
.,TRBJ1-1,TRBV18,.,CASSPQGSRFPNTEAFF,TGTGCCAGCTCACCACAGGGGTCACGGTTTCCAAACACTGAAGCTTTCTTT
.,TRBJ1-4,TRBV7-4,TRBD1,CASSYEQGLRGTNEKLFF,TGTGCCAGCAGCTACGAACAGGGGCTAAGGGGAACTAATGAAAAACTGTTTTTT
.,TRBJ2-5,TRBV2,.,CASSESRGQETQYF,TGTGCCAGCAGTGAAAGCCGGGGCCAAGAGACCCAGTACTTC
.,TRBJ2-1,TRBV5-1,TRBD2,CASSLTSGRSVEQFF,TGCGCCAGCAGCTTGACTAGCGGGAGATCAGTCGAGCAGTTCTTC